The 9 T cell receptor beta chains reported below all come from one sample, sequenced in a study of T cell responses to AZD1222 COVID-19 vaccine. This table comes from immunoSEQ multiplex PCR, and its TCRdb copy is limited to in-frame clones, with some not included. The sample has about 100,000 clones, 80% to 90% seen once. The material was peripheral blood, obtained on day 0 of MenACWY control vaccination. The source of these receptors is an adult in good health.

The rearrangement joins TRBV6-4 to TRBJ1-2; 7 bases are shared with TRBD1. This CDR3 has 15 amino acids. Germline V gene lookup returns CDR1 MRHNA and CDR2 SNTAGT. V lost 6 bases to trimming and J lost 8 bases; unmatched junction nucleotides: 15. The chain's CDR3 is CASRDTDRDSGGYTF. The DNA of the CDR3 is TGTGCCAGCAGGGACACCGACAGGGACTCAGGGGGCTACACCTTC.

The genes are TRBV5-6 and TRBJ1-3; a possible D gene is TRBD1 (5 bases). Germline V gene data show CDR1 as SGHDT and CDR2 as YYEEEE. The CDR3 sequence is 15 residues long. With 6 bases removed from V and 4 bases from J, the gap between germline ends came to 17 bases. For the CDR3, the DNA is TGTGCCAGCACGGATTTTCGGGGCTTCGGAAACACCATATATTTT. Translated: CASTDFRGFGNTIYF. Full variable domain (outside the CDR3, taken from reference TRBV5-6 and TRBJ1-3): DAGVTQSPTHLIKTRGQQVTLRCSPKSGHDTVSWYQQALGQGPQFIFQYYEEEERQRGNFPDRFSGHQFPNYSSELNVNALLLGDSALYLCASTDFRGFGNTIYFGEGSWLTVV.

The chain links TRBV2 to TRBJ2-3; no reliable D call. V was pared by 4 bases and J by 4 bases, with 6 bases between. Germline V gives CDR1 SNHLY, CDR2 FYNNEI. This CDR3 contains 12 residues. CDR3 sequence reads: CASSAGPDTQYF. The CDR3 bases are TGTGCCAGCAGTGCCGGTCCAGATACGCAGTATTTT.

The genes are TRBV12-3 or TRBV12-4 and TRBJ2-1, with D possibly TRBD1 on 5 matching bases. This CDR3 is built from 12 residues. The V gene lost 2 bases and the J gene lost 8 bases, with 7 bases spanning the gap. CDR3 DNA sequence: TGTGCCAGCAGTTTAATCAGGGATGAGCAGTTCTTC. Protein sequence: CASSLIRDEQFF.

This chain joins TRBV5-4 and TRBJ2-5; a weak D match, TRBD1 (6 bases). Germline assignment: CDR1 SGHNT and CDR2 YYREEE (reference sequence). The CDR3 is made up of 14 amino acids. V was clipped by 0 bases and J by 3 bases, with 9 bases between them. The CDR3 coding sequence is TGTGCCAGCAGCTTGGATGCAGGGGAAGAGACCCAGTACTTC. It codes for CASSLDAGEETQYF.

The chain uses TRBV5-4 and TRBJ1-1; D is uncertain. The V end lost 4 bases, the J end lost 3 bases, and 13 bases lay between the germline ends. The CDR3 has 14 residues. Germline lookup yields CDR1 SGHNT and CDR2 YYREEE (reference sequence). The CDR3: CASSKNGVDTEAFF. Written as DNA, the CDR3 is TGTGCCAGCAGCAAAAACGGGGTTGACACTGAAGCTTTCTTT.

The V gene is TRBV7-2, the J gene TRBJ2-5; D uncertain. The CDR3 loop spans 13 amino acids. V lost 3 bases, J lost 4 bases, and 9 bases lay in between. In germline, CDR1 is SGHTA, CDR2 FQGNSA. CDR3 coding DNA: TGTGCCAGCAGCTTTTACTGGGCAGAGACCCAGTACTTC. This translates into CASSFYWAETQYF. The full variable domain, in which reference TRBV7-2 and TRBJ2-5 provide the parts outside the CDR3, is GAGVSQSPSNKVTEKGKDVELRCDPISGHTALYWYRQSLGQGLEFLIYFQGNSAPDKSGLPSDRFSAERTGGSVSTLTIQRTQQEDSAVYLCASSFYWAETQYFGPGTRLLVL.

The chain couples TRBV7-2 to TRBJ2-2; D is unresolved. Germline V gene sequence: CDR1 SGHTA, CDR2 FQGNSA. The CDR3 runs to 11 residues. V dropped 7 bases and J dropped 10 bases, with 10 bases sitting between them. As DNA, the CDR3 is TGTGCCAGCACCCGGTTAGTGGAGCTGTTTTTT. This translates into CASTRLVELFF.

The gene calls are TRBV5-1 and TRBJ1-6, with TRBD1 matching 10 bases. V trimming: 0 bases; J trimming: 10 bases; junction bases outside the gene matches: 4. The germline V gene has CDR1 SGHRS and CDR2 YFSETQ. The CDR3 extends over 15 amino acids. This CDR3 reads CASSLAGQGNSPLHF. The DNA for the CDR3 is TGCGCCAGCAGCTTGGCGGGACAGGGGAACTCACCCCTCCACTTT.